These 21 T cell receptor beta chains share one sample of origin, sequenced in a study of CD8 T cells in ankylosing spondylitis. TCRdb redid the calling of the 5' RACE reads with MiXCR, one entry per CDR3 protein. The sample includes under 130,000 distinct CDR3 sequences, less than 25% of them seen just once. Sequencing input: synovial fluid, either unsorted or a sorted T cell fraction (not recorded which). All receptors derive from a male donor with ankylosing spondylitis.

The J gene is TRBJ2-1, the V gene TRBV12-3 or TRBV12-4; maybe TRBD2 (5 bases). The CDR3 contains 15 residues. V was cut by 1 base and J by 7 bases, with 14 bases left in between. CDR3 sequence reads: CASSLGAVAGNEQFF. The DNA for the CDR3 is TGTGCCAGCAGTTTAGGAGCGGTGGCGGGTAATGAGCAGTTCTTC.

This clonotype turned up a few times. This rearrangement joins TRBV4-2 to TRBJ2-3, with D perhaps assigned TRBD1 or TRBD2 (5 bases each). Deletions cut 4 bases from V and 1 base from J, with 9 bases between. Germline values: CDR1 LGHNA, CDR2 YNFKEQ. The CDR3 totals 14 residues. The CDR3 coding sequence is TGTGCCAGCAGCCTAGGGACCCGCACAGATACGCAGTATTTT. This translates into CASSLGTRTDTQYF.

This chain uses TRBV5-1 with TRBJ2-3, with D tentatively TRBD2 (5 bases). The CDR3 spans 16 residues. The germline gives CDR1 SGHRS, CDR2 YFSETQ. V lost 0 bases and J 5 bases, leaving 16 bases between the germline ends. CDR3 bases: TGCGCCAGCAGCTTGGATAGAGTTACTCGGGGAGATACGCAGTATTTT. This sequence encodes CASSLDRVTRGDTQYF. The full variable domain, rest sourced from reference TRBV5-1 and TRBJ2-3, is KAGVTQTPRYLIKTRGQQVTLSCSPISGHRSVSWYQQTPGQGLQFLFEYFSETQRNKGNFPGRFSGRQFSNSRSEMNVSTLELGDSALYLCASSLDRVTRGDTQYFGPGTRLTVL.

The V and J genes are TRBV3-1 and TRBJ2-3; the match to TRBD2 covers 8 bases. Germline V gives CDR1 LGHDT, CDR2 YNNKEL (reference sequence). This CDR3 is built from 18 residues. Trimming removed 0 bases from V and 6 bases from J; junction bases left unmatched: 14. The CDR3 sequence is CASSQELNPSGSHDTQYF. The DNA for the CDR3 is TGTGCCAGCAGCCAAGAGTTGAATCCTAGCGGGTCCCATGATACGCAGTATTTT.

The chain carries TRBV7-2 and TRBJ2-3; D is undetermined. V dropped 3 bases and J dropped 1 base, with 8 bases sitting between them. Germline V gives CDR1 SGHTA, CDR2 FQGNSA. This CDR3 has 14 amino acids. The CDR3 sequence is CASSFNVGTDTQYF. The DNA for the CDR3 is TGTGCCAGCAGCTTTAACGTGGGCACAGATACGCAGTATTTT.

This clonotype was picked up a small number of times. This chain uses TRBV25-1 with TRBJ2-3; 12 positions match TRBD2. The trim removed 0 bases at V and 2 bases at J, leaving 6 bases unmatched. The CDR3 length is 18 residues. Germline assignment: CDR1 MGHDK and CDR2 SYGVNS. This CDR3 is CASSEYSTSGSTTDTQYF. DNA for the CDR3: TGTGCCAGCAGTGAATATTCGACTAGCGGGAGCACCACAGATACGCAGTATTTT.

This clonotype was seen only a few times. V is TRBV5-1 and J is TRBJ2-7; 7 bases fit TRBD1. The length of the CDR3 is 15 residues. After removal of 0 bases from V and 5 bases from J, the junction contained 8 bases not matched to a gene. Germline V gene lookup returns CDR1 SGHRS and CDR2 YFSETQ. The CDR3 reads CASSLVTGEVHEQYF. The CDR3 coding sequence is TGCGCCAGCAGCTTGGTTACAGGGGAAGTCCACGAGCAGTACTTC.

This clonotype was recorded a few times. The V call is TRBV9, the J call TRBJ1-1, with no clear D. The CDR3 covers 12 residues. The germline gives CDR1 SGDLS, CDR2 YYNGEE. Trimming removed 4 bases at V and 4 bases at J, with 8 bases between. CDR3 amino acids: CASSRKGTEAFF. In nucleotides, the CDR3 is TGTGCCAGCAGCAGGAAGGGCACTGAAGCTTTCTTT.

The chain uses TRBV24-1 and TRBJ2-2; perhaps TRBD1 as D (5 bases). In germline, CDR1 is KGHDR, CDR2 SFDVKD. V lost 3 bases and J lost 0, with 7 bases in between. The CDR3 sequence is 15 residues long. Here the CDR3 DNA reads TGTGCCACCAGTGATACAGGATCGAACACCGGGGAGCTGTTTTTT. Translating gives CATSDTGSNTGELFF.

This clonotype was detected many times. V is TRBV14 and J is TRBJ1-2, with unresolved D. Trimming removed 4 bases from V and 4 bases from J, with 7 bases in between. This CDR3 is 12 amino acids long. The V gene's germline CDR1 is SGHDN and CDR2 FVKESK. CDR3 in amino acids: CASSRSVYGYTF. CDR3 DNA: TGTGCCAGCAGCCGAAGTGTCTATGGCTACACCTTC.

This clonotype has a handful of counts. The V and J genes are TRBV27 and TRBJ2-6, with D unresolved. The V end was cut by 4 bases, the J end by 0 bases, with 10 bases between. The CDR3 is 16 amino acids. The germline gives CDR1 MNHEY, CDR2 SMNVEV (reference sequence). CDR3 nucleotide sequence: TGTGCCAGCAGTTCGCCTACACTCTCTGGGGCCAACGTCCTGACTTTC. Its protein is CASSSPTLSGANVLTF.

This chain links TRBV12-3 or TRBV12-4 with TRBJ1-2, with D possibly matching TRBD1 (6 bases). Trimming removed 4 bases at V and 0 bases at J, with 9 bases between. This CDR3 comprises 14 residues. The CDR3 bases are TGTGCCAGCAGTTCACAGGGAGCTAACTATGGCTACACCTTC. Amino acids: CASSSQGANYGYTF.

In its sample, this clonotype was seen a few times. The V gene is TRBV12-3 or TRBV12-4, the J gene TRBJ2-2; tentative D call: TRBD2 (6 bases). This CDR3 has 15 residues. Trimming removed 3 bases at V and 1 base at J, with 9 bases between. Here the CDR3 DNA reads TGTGCCAGCAGTTTGGGACTTCAGAACACCGGGGAGCTGTTTTTT. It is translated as CASSLGLQNTGELFF.

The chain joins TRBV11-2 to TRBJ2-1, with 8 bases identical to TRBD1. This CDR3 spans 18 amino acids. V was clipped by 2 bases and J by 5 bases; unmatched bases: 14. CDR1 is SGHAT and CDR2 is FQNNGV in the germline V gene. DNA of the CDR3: TGTGCCAGCAGCTTACGGCCATTTGGACAGGGTGGCCACAATGAGCAGTTCTTC. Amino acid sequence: CASSLRPFGQGGHNEQFF.

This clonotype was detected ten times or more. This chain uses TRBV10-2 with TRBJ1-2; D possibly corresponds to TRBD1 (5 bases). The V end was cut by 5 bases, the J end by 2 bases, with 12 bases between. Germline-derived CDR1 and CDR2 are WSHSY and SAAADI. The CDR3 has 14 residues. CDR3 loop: CASSPLGRNYGYTF. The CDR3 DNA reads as TGCGCCAGCAGTCCCCTGGGACGGAACTATGGCTACACCTTC.

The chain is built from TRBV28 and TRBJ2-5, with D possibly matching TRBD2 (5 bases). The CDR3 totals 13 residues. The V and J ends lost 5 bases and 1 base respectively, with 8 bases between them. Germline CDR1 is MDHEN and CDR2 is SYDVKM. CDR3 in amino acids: CASSLAFQETQYF. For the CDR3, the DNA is TGTGCCAGCAGTCTAGCTTTCCAAGAGACCCAGTACTTC.

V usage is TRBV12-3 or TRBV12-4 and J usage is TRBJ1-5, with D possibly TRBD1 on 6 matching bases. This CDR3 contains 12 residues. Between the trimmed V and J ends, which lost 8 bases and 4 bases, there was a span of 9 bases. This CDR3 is CASGGANQPQHF. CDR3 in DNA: TGTGCCAGCGGGGGGGCAAATCAGCCCCAGCATTTT.

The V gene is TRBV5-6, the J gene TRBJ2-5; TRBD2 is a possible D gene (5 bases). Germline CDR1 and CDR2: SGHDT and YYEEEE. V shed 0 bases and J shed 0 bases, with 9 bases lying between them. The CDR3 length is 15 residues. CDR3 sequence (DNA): TGTGCCAGCAGCTTGGAAATCGGGGACCAAGAGACCCAGTACTTC. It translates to CASSLEIGDQETQYF.

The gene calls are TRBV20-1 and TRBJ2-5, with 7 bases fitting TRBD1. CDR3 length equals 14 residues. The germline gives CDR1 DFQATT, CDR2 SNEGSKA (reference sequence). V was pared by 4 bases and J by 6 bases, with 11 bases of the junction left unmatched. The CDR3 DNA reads TGCAGTGCTATGGATGCCCCAGGGGGAAAGACCCAGTACTTC. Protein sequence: CSAMDAPGGKTQYF.

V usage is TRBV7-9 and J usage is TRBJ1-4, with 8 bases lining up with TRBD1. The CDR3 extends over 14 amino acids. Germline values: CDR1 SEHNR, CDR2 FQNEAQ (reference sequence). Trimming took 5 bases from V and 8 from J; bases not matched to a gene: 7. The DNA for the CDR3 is TGTGCCAGCAGCCTTGGACAGGGATGGGAAAAACTGTTTTTT. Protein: CASSLGQGWEKLFF.

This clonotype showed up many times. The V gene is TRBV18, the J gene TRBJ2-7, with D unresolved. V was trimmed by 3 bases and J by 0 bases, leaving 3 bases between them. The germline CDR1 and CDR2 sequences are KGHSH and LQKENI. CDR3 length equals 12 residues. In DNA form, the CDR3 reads TGTGCCAGCTCACCCAGCTCCTACGAGCAGTACTTC. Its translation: CASSPSSYEQYF.